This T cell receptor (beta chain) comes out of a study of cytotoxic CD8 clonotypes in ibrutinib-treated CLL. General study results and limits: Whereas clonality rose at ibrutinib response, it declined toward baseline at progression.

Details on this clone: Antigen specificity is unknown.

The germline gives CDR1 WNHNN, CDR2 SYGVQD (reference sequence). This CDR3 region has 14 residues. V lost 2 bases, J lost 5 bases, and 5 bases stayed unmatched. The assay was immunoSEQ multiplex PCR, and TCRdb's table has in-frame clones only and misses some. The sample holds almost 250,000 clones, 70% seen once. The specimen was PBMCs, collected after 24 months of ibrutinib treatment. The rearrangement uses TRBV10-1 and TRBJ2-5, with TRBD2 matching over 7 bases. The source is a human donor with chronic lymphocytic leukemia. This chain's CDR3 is CASSETRGGETQYF. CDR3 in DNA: TGCGCCAGCAGTGAGACCCGCGGGGGTGAGACCCAGTACTTC.